Presented here are 16 T cell receptor beta chains from one specimen sequenced in a study of blood T cell repertoires in COVID-19. Assay: immunoSEQ multiplex PCR; the TCRdb copy retains only in-frame clones and omits some. The table shows roughly 30,000 clones, with approximately 92% occurring only once. The sequencing sample was made of peripheral blood. Receptor source: an elderly man with acute or convalescent COVID-19.

The rearrangement links TRBV6-6 to TRBJ2-2, with unresolved D. The germline V and J ends were trimmed by 6 bases and 4 bases, with 9 bases remaining between them. The germline gives CDR1 MNHNY, CDR2 SVGAGI (reference sequence). The CDR3 has 13 amino acids. This chain's CDR3 is CASSPGGTGELFF. The DNA of the CDR3 is TGTGCCAGCAGCCCCGGTGGCACCGGGGAGCTGTTTTTT.

V usage is TRBV7-9 and J usage is TRBJ2-2; 7 bases align to TRBD1. Germline assignment: CDR1 SEHNR and CDR2 FQNEAQ (reference sequence). The CDR3 spans 18 residues. Trimming at V came to 5 bases and at J to 0 bases, leaving 12 bases not matched to a gene. CDR3 DNA sequence: TGTGCCAGCAGCGGAATCCGGGACAGCCCCGCGAACACCGGGGAGCTGTTTTTT. Translation gives CASSGIRDSPANTGELFF.

The chain is built from TRBV7-2 and TRBJ1-2; D remains ambiguous. The CDR3 has 13 residues. Germline-derived CDR1 and CDR2 are SGHTA and FQGNSA. V lost 1 base and J lost 7, with 10 bases in between. The CDR3: CASSLVVASGYTF. In nucleotides, the CDR3 is TGTGCCAGCAGCTTAGTAGTTGCCTCTGGCTACACCTTC.

This chain uses TRBV27 with TRBJ2-1, with 12 nucleotides matching TRBD2. Germline values: CDR1 MNHEY, CDR2 SMNVEV (reference sequence). The CDR3 sequence is 16 residues long. The J segment lost 12 bases and the V segment lost 0 bases, leaving 9 bases of the junction unmatched. CDR3 in DNA: TGTGCCAGCAGTTTATCTGGGACTAGCGGGCCCTTGGGGCAGTTCTTC. Translated: CASSLSGTSGPLGQFF.

The chain joins TRBV28 to TRBJ2-4, with D possibly matching TRBD1 (7 bases). The CDR3 has 17 residues. V shed 0 bases and J shed 1 base, with 13 bases lying between them. Germline V CDR1 and CDR2: MDHEN, SYDVKM. The DNA of the CDR3 is TGTGCCAGCAGTTTATGGGGAGCAGGGGGGGCCAAAAACATTCAGTACTTC. Protein: CASSLWGAGGAKNIQYF. Combining the CDR3 with reference TRBV28 and TRBJ2-4 gives the whole variable domain DVKVTQSSRYLVKRTGEKVFLECVQDMDHENMFWYRQDPGLGLRLIYFSYDVKMKEKGDIPEGYSVSREKKERFSLILESASTNQTSMYLCASSLWGAGGAKNIQYFGAGTRLSVL.

This chain connects TRBV10-3 to TRBJ2-7, with a weak D call TRBD2 (5 bases). This CDR3 has 15 amino acids. Germline V gene lookup returns CDR1 ENHRY and CDR2 SYGVKD. Deletions cut 3 bases from V and 5 bases from J, with 17 bases between. In DNA, the CDR3 is TGTGCCATCAGTGAATTAAGCGGAGAAGGACACGAGCAGTACTTC. Protein: CAISELSGEGHEQYF.

The V and J genes are TRBV5-1 and TRBJ2-5, with D perhaps TRBD1 (5 bases). Trimming cost V 6 bases and J 2 bases, with 11 bases left between them. The V gene's germline CDR1 is SGHRS and CDR2 YFSETQ. The CDR3 has 13 amino acids. CDR3 amino acids: CASTLGQQETQYF. For the CDR3, the DNA is TGCGCCAGCACCCTTGGACAACAAGAGACCCAGTACTTC.

The chain's CDR3 is CASSLDIVVADDYEQYF. The CDR3 DNA reads as TGTGCCAGCAGCTTAGATATTGTGGTAGCGGACGACTACGAGCAGTACTTC. The chain combines TRBV11-2 with TRBJ2-7; TRBD2 might be the D (6 bases). CDR3 size: 17 residues. V lost 0 bases, J lost 3 bases, and 18 bases lay in between. Germline V lookup: CDR1 SGHAT, CDR2 FQNNGV.

The chain couples TRBV5-1 to TRBJ2-4; a possible D gene is TRBD2 (6 bases). V dropped 4 bases and J dropped 7 bases, with 12 bases sitting between them. The germline V gene has CDR1 SGHRS and CDR2 YFSETQ. The CDR3 has 13 residues. The CDR3 DNA follows: TGCGCCAGCAGCCCAACTGGGGGGAACATTCAGTACTTC. It specifies CASSPTGGNIQYF.

V gene TRBV5-1 combines with J gene TRBJ2-3; the match to TRBD1 covers 10 bases. Germline assignment: CDR1 SGHRS and CDR2 YFSETQ. The CDR3 covers 15 residues. Trimming at V came to 5 bases and at J to 3 bases, leaving 6 bases not matched to a gene. The CDR3 sequence: CASSPGTGVTDTQYF. The CDR3 region has the DNA TGCGCCAGCAGTCCCGGGACAGGGGTTACAGATACGCAGTATTTT.

This chain uses TRBV30 with TRBJ2-7, with D maybe TRBD2 (5 bases). The CDR3 length is 14 residues. Per the germline V gene, CDR1 is GTSNPN and CDR2 is SVGIG (reference sequence). V was cut by 5 bases and J by 3 bases, with 17 bases left in between. The CDR3 region has the DNA TGTGCCTGGGCACCGGGATTCAACTTCTACGAGCAGTACTTC. Residues: CAWAPGFNFYEQYF. Full variable domain (outside the CDR3, taken from reference TRBV30 and TRBJ2-7): SQTIHQWPATLVQPVGSPLSLECTVEGTSNPNLYWYRQAAGRGLQLLFYSVGIGQISSEVPQNLSASRPQDRQFILSSKKLLLSDSGFYLCAWAPGFNFYEQYFGPGTRLTVT.

This clone is a singleton in its sample. The chain has TRBV2 and TRBJ1-6, with TRBD1 as a possible D gene (6 bases). V lost 6 bases, J lost 5 bases, and 14 bases lay in between. The CDR3 spans 15 residues. Germline V gene sequence: CDR1 SNHLY, CDR2 FYNNEI. CDR3: CASSYRQADNSPLHF. The CDR3, as DNA: TGTGCCAGCAGCTACCGACAGGCCGATAATTCACCCCTCCACTTT.

This clone occurred once. The chain links TRBV2 to TRBJ1-2; the D gene is possibly TRBD1 (6 bases). The germline V and J ends were trimmed by 1 base and 2 bases, with 11 bases remaining between them. Per germline, CDR1 SNHLY and CDR2 FYNNEI. This CDR3 is 15 amino acids long. CDR3: CASSEDGQRNYGYTF. In DNA, the CDR3 is TGTGCCAGCAGTGAAGACGGACAGCGAAACTATGGCTACACCTTC.

The chain couples TRBV6-5 to TRBJ2-7; possible D gene TRBD2, 6 bases. Trimming cost V 8 bases and J 6 bases, with 17 bases left between them. Germline V gives CDR1 MNHEY, CDR2 SVGAGI. CDR3 length: 13 amino acids. This CDR3 is CASRRRAPPEQYF. The CDR3, as DNA: TGTGCCAGCCGTAGGAGGGCCCCCCCCGAGCAGTACTTC.

The V gene is TRBV7-8, the J gene TRBJ1-2; TRBD1 might be the D (5 bases). The length of the CDR3 is 16 residues. V was pared by 1 base and J by 2 bases, with 14 bases between. Looked up from germline, CDR1 is SGHVS and CDR2 is FQNEAQ. CDR3 nucleotides: TGTGCCAGCAGCTTAGTGGGAAAGACAGCGAACTATGGCTACACCTTC. Protein product: CASSLVGKTANYGYTF.

Written as DNA, the CDR3 is TGTGCCAGCAGCTTAGGACTAGCGGGAGGTCAAGAGACCCAGTACTTC. Its translation: CASSLGLAGGQETQYF. This chain links TRBV7-2 with TRBJ2-5; 13 bases align to TRBD2. The CDR3 covers 16 residues. The J segment lost 2 bases and the V segment lost 1 base, leaving 1 base of the junction unmatched. CDR1 and CDR2 (germline): SGHTA, FQGNSA.